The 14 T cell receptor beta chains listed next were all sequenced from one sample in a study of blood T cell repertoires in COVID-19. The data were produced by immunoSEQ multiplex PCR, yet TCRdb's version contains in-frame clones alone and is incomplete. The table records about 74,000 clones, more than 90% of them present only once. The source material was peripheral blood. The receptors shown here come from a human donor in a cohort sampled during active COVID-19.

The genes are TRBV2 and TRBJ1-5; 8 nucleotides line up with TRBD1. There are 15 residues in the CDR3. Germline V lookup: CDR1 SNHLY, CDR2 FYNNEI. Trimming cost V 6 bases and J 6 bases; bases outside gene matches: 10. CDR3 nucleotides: TGTGCCAGCAGGGAGGACAGGGTGGCGGGTCAGCCCCAGCATTTT. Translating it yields CASREDRVAGQPQHF. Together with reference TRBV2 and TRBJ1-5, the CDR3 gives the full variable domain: EPEVTQTPSHQVTQMGQEVILRCVPISNHLYFYWYRQILGQKVEFLVSFYNNEISEKSEIFDDQFSVERPDGSNFTLKIRSTKLEDSAMYFCASREDRVAGQPQHFGDGTRLSIL.

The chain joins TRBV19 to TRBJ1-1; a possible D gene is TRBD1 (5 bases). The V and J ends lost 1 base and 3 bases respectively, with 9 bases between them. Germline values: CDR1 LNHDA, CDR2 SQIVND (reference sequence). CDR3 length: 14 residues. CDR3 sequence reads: CASSIGGGDTEAFF. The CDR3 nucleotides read TGTGCCAGTAGTATAGGGGGAGGGGACACTGAAGCTTTCTTT.

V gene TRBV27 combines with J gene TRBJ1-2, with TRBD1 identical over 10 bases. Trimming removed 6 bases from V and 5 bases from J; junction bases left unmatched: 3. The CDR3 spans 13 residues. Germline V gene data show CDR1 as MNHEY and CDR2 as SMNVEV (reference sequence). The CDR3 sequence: CASSLGQGYGYTF. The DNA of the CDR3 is TGTGCCAGCAGCCTGGGACAGGGGTATGGCTACACCTTC.

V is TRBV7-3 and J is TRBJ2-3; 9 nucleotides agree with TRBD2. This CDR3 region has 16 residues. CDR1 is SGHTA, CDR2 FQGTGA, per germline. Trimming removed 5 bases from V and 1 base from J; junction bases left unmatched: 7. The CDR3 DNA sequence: TGTGCCAGCAGCACGTTAGCGGGAGTGGGCACAGATACGCAGTATTTT. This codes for CASSTLAGVGTDTQYF. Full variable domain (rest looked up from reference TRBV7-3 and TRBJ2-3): GAGVSQTPSNKVTEKGKYVELRCDPISGHTALYWYRQSLGQGPEFLIYFQGTGAADDSGLPNDRFFAVRPEGSVSTLKIQRTERGDSAVYLCASSTLAGVGTDTQYFGPGTRLTVL.

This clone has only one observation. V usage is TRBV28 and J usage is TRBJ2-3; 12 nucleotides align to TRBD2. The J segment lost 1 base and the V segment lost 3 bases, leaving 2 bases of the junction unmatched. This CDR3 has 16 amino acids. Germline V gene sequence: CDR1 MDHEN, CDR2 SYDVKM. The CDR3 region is CASSFLAGGGTDTQYF. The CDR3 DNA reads TGTGCCAGCAGTTTTCTAGCGGGAGGGGGCACAGATACGCAGTATTTT. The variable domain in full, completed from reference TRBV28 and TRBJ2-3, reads DVKVTQSSRYLVKRTGEKVFLECVQDMDHENMFWYRQDPGLGLRLIYFSYDVKMKEKGDIPEGYSVSREKKERFSLILESASTNQTSMYLCASSFLAGGGTDTQYFGPGTRLTVL.

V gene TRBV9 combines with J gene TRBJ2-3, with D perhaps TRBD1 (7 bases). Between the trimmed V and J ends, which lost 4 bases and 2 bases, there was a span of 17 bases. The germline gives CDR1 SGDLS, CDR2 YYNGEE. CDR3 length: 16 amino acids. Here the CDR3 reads CASSTGGGQYTDTQYF. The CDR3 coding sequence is TGTGCCAGCAGCACCGGAGGGGGACAGTACACAGATACGCAGTATTTT.

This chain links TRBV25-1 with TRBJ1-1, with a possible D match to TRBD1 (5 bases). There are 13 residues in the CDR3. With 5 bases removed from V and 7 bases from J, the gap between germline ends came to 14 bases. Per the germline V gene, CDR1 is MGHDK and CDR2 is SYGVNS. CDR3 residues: CASSWGVGYEAFF. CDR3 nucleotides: TGTGCCAGCAGTTGGGGGGTGGGGTATGAAGCTTTCTTT. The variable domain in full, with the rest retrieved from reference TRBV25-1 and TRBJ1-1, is EADIYQTPRYLVIGTGKKITLECSQTMGHDKMYWYQQDPGMELHLIHYSYGVNSTEKGDLSSESTVSRIRTEHFPLTLESARPSHTSQYLCASSWGVGYEAFFGQGTRLTVV.

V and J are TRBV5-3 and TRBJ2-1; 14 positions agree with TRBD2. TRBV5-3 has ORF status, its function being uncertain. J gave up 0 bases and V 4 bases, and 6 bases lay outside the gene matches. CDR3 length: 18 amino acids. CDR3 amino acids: CARSATSGRAPSYNEQFF. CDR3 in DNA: TGTGCCAGAAGCGCGACTAGCGGGAGGGCCCCCTCCTACAATGAGCAGTTCTTC.

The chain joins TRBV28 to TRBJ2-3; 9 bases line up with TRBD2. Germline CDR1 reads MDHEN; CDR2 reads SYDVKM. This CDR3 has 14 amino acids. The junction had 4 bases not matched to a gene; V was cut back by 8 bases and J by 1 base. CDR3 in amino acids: CASDSGRGTDTQYF. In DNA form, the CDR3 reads TGTGCCAGCGATAGCGGGAGAGGCACAGATACGCAGTATTTT.

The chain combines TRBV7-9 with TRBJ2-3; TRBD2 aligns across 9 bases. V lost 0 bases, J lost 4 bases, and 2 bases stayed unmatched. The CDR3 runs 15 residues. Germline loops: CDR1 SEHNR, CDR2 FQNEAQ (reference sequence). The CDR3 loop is CASSLASGSADTQYF. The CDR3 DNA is TGTGCCAGCAGCTTAGCTAGCGGGAGTGCAGATACGCAGTATTTT.

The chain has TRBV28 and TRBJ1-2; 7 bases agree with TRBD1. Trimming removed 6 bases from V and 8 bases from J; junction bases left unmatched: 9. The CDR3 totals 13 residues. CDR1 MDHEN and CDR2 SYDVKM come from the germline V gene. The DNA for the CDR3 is TGTGCCAGCAGGCCCGACAGGGTTGGGGGCTACACCTTC. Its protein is CASRPDRVGGYTF.

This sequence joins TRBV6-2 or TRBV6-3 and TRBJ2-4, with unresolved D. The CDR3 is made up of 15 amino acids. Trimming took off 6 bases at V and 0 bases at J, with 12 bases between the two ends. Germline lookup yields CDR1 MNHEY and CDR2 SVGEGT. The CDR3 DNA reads TGTGCCAGCAGCGCCCTGACATTAGCCAAAAACATTCAGTACTTC. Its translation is CASSALTLAKNIQYF.

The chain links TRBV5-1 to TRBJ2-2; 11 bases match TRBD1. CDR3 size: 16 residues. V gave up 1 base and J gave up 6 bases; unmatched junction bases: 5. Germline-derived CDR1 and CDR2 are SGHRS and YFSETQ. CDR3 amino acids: CASSLWTGGNSGELFF. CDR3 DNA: TGCGCCAGCAGCTTGTGGACAGGGGGCAACTCCGGGGAGCTGTTTTTT. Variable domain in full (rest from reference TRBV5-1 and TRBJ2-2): KAGVTQTPRYLIKTRGQQVTLSCSPISGHRSVSWYQQTPGQGLQFLFEYFSETQRNKGNFPGRFSGRQFSNSRSEMNVSTLELGDSALYLCASSLWTGGNSGELFFGEGSRLTVL.

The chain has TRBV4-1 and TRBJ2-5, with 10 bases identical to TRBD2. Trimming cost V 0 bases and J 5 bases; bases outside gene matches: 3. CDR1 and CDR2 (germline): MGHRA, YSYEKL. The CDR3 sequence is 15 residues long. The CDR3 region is CASSQDGTSVETQYF. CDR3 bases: TGCGCCAGCAGCCAAGATGGGACTAGCGTCGAGACCCAGTACTTC.